These 18 T cell receptor beta chains were all obtained from the same sample, sequenced in a study of blood T cell repertoires in COVID-19. Profiling relied on immunoSEQ multiplex PCR, and the TCRdb table lists in-frame clones only, not all of them. The table shows about 180,000 clones, with about 89% occurring only once. The sequencing input was peripheral blood. Source of these receptors: a man aged 18 to 30 who had recovered from COVID-19.

This chain links TRBV29-1 with TRBJ2-1, with 7 bases lining up with TRBD2. The germline gives CDR1 SQVTM, CDR2 ANQGSEA. V shed 4 bases, J shed 6 bases, and the junction held 6 bases outside the gene matches. This CDR3 is built from 13 residues. Here the CDR3 DNA reads TGCAGCGTTGTTCGGCGGGAGATCAATGAGCAGTTCTTC. It yields the protein CSVVRREINEQFF.

The chain has TRBV19 and TRBJ2-4, with 7 bases aligning to TRBD1. Germline lookup yields CDR1 LNHDA and CDR2 SQIVND (reference sequence). J was trimmed by 9 bases and V by 6 bases; bases with no gene match: 11. The CDR3 consists of 14 residues. The CDR3 reads CASSSGQPGGIQYF. The CDR3 bases are TGTGCCAGTAGCTCGGGCCAGCCAGGGGGCATTCAGTACTTC.

The chain links TRBV7-9 to TRBJ2-1, with 7 bases that match TRBD2. Losses at the gene ends were 3 bases for V and 8 bases for J; bases not matched to a gene: 4. The CDR3 runs 13 residues. Germline CDR1 SEHNR, CDR2 FQNEAQ (reference sequence). The CDR3 here is CASSFRGRDEQFF. In nucleotides, the CDR3 is TGTGCCAGCAGCTTCAGAGGGAGGGATGAGCAGTTCTTC.

V and J are TRBV4-3 and TRBJ2-7, with 9 bases aligning to TRBD1. Trimming at V came to 0 bases and at J to 6 bases, leaving 12 bases not matched to a gene. Germline V gives CDR1 LGHNA, CDR2 YSLEER. The length of the CDR3 is 17 residues. DNA of the CDR3: TGCGCCAGCAGCCAAGATCTTGACGGGACAGGGCACCCCGAGCAGTACTTC. This translates into CASSQDLDGTGHPEQYF.

The V gene is TRBV3-1 (or the pseudogene TRBV3-2), the J gene TRBJ1-2; the D gene is possibly TRBD1 (5 bases). V was clipped by 0 bases and J by 7 bases, with 15 bases between them. The CDR3 consists of 15 residues. CDR1 is LGHDT, CDR2 YNNKEL, per germline (reference sequence). CDR3: CASSQDGARVGGYTF. The CDR3 DNA is TGTGCCAGCAGCCAAGATGGGGCCAGGGTAGGTGGCTACACCTTC.

This chain connects TRBV6-5 to TRBJ2-7, with a weak D call TRBD1 (5 bases). The CDR3 is 13 residues long. V was shortened by 6 bases and J by 2 bases, with 11 bases between the two germline ends. In germline, CDR1 is MNHEY, CDR2 SVGAGI. The CDR3 is CASSGTGTYEQYF. The CDR3 coding sequence is TGTGCCAGCAGCGGAACAGGTACCTACGAGCAGTACTTC.

This clone was detected only once. The rearrangement links TRBV19 to TRBJ2-1; 8 bases match TRBD2. CDR3 size: 13 residues. With 4 bases clipped from V and 8 bases from J, the junction kept 4 bases outside the gene matches. Germline V gene data show CDR1 as LNHDA and CDR2 as SQIVND (reference sequence). DNA for the CDR3: TGTGCCAGTAGTAGCGGGACTAGGTATGAGCAGTTCTTC. Translation: CASSSGTRYEQFF.

The chain has TRBV28 and TRBJ1-1; 8 bases align to TRBD1. V shed 5 bases and J 1 base; nucleotides not matched to a gene: 6. Germline V gene data show CDR1 as MDHEN and CDR2 as SYDVKM. There are 15 residues in the CDR3. The CDR3 nucleotides are TGTGCCAGCAGTACCTCCGGGACAGGGAACACTGAAGCTTTCTTT. Its translation: CASSTSGTGNTEAFF.

The V and J genes are TRBV5-4 and TRBJ2-1; 9 nucleotides align to TRBD2. V dropped 0 bases and J dropped 9; count of bases not matched to a gene: 7. The V gene's germline CDR1 is SGHNT and CDR2 YYREEE (reference sequence). CDR3 length equals 15 residues. CDR3 sequence: CASSLGLAARAEQFF. DNA for the CDR3: TGTGCCAGCAGCTTGGGACTAGCGGCTCGGGCTGAGCAGTTCTTC.

The V and J genes are TRBV5-1 and TRBJ1-1; TRBD1 matches 10 bases. Germline V gene data show CDR1 as SGHRS and CDR2 as YFSETQ. The ends lost 3 bases at V and 2 bases at J; junction bases unmatched: 7. The CDR3 covers 16 residues. CDR3 in amino acids: CASSSGQGIFNTEAFF. The CDR3 DNA sequence: TGCGCCAGCAGCTCGGGACAGGGGATCTTTAACACTGAAGCTTTCTTT. The full variable domain, with the rest looked up from reference TRBV5-1 and TRBJ1-1, is KAGVTQTPRYLIKTRGQQVTLSCSPISGHRSVSWYQQTPGQGLQFLFEYFSETQRNKGNFPGRFSGRQFSNSRSEMNVSTLELGDSALYLCASSSGQGIFNTEAFFGQGTRLTVV.

The chain combines TRBV10-3 with TRBJ2-1; 7 nucleotides agree with TRBD2. The CDR3 totals 15 residues. J lost 2 bases, V lost 2 bases, and 3 bases had no gene match. Per germline, CDR1 ENHRY and CDR2 SYGVKD. The CDR3 nucleotides are TGTGCCATCAGTGAGACTAGCGCCACCTACAATGAGCAGTTCTTC. It encodes CAISETSATYNEQFF.

This clone came up once. The chain links TRBV19 to TRBJ1-5; 8 positions agree with TRBD1. V gave up 0 bases and J gave up 6 bases; unmatched junction bases: 7. This CDR3 region has 16 residues. Germline V CDR1 and CDR2: LNHDA, SQIVND (reference sequence). For the CDR3, the DNA is TGTGCCAGTAGTATAGATCAGGGGGCAAGAAGTCAGCCCCAGCATTTT. Translating gives CASSIDQGARSQPQHF.

The V and J genes are TRBV5-5 and TRBJ2-1; TRBD2 matches 9 bases. CDR1 is SGHKS and CDR2 is YYEKEE in the germline V gene (reference sequence). Trimming took 2 bases from V and 10 from J; bases not matched to a gene: 7. This CDR3 is built from 14 residues. CDR3 in DNA: TGTGCCAGCAGCTTAGAGCGGGAGGTCTGGGAGCAGTTCTTC. This codes for CASSLEREVWEQFF.

The chain carries TRBV18 and TRBJ1-1; 8 bases are a match to TRBD1. The CDR3 has 14 amino acids. V lost 4 bases to trimming and J lost 2 bases; unmatched junction nucleotides: 3. Germline CDR1 KGHSH, CDR2 LQKENI. The DNA of the CDR3 is TGTGCCAGCTCACAGGGACAGGAAAACACTGAAGCTTTCTTT. This translates into CASSQGQENTEAFF.

This clone was seen once. This chain uses TRBV4-3 with TRBJ2-4, with 7 positions matching TRBD1. Germline V CDR1 and CDR2: LGHNA, YSLEER. The CDR3 loop spans 17 amino acids. Trimming took 0 bases from V and 3 from J; bases not matched to a gene: 8. This CDR3 is CASSQEAGGMGKNIQYF. The CDR3 region has the DNA TGCGCCAGCAGCCAAGAGGCAGGGGGAATGGGCAAAAACATTCAGTACTTC.

The rearrangement uses TRBV5-1 and TRBJ1-2; 7 bases fit TRBD1. Germline V lookup: CDR1 SGHRS, CDR2 YFSETQ. The CDR3 is 14 residues long. The J segment lost 7 bases and the V segment lost 4 bases, leaving 10 bases of the junction unmatched. CDR3 sequence: CASSRDSATPGYTF. CDR3 nucleotides: TGCGCCAGCAGCCGGGACAGCGCGACCCCTGGCTACACCTTC.

V and J are TRBV6-5 and TRBJ2-7, with D possibly TRBD2 on 5 matching bases. The germline V and J ends were trimmed by 5 bases and 7 bases, with 9 bases remaining between them. Germline lookup yields CDR1 MNHEY and CDR2 SVGAGI. The CDR3 length is 11 residues. For the CDR3, the DNA is TGTGCCAGCAGTAGACCGGGGGAGCAGTACTTC. Translated, it gives CASSRPGEQYF.

This clone showed up just a few times. The genes are TRBV20-1 and TRBJ2-7; tentatively, D is TRBD1 (6 bases). V lost 3 bases to trimming and J lost 6 bases, with 9 bases between them. Germline lookup yields CDR1 DFQATT and CDR2 SNEGSKA (reference sequence). This CDR3 spans 11 amino acids. The CDR3 nucleotides are TGCAGTGCTAGTACAGGGCTCGAGCAGTACTTC. It specifies CSASTGLEQYF.